This T cell receptor (beta chain) was recorded in a study of blood T cell repertoires in COVID-19. The wider study: Acute and convalescent COVID-19 specimens originated in the United States, Italy and Spain. In each case, the material was cDNA or gDNA derived from T cells, B-cell-depleted T cells, or PBMCs.

Trimming left V 5 bases short and J 4 bases short, with 9 bases between. The CDR3 has 14 residues. Germline V gives CDR1 SGHTA, CDR2 FQGNSA. Methods used by the authors: Amplification from reference gene primers served as the basis for estimated nucleated cell counts. The method was immunoSEQ multiplex PCR; TCRdb's version includes in-frame clones alone and lacks a portion of them. V and J calls and clone size are those listed in that table; D and trimming were worked out from the DNA. The sample has approximately 100,000 clones, about 80% seen once. Sequencing was carried out using peripheral blood. The receptor's source is a woman older than 75 with active or convalescent COVID-19. This sequence joins TRBV7-2 and TRBJ1-6, with D maybe TRBD1 (6 bases). In DNA form, the CDR3 reads TGTGCCAGCAGCCTGACAGGTTATAATTCACCCCTCCACTTT. Its protein product is CASSLTGYNSPLHF.